This T cell receptor beta chain derives from a study of blood T cell repertoires in COVID-19. As for the study in general: From the United States, Italy and Spain came samples of acute and convalescent COVID-19.

Profiled with immunoSEQ multiplex PCR; TCRdb holds only in-frame clones, not every one. The sample includes roughly 55,000 clones, under 80% of them seen just once. The V and J ends lost 3 bases and 3 bases, in that order; junction bases with no gene match: 6. The CDR3 loop spans 16 amino acids. The germline V gene encodes CDR1 LNHDA and CDR2 SQIVND (reference sequence). The receptor was isolated from a human donor in a cohort sampled during active COVID-19. Input material: peripheral blood. The rearrangement joins TRBV19 to TRBJ2-2; 8 bases agree with TRBD2. Here the CDR3 reads CASSMGSGSYTGELFF. Here the CDR3 DNA reads TGTGCCAGTAGTATGGGGAGCGGGAGTTACACCGGGGAGCTGTTTTTT.